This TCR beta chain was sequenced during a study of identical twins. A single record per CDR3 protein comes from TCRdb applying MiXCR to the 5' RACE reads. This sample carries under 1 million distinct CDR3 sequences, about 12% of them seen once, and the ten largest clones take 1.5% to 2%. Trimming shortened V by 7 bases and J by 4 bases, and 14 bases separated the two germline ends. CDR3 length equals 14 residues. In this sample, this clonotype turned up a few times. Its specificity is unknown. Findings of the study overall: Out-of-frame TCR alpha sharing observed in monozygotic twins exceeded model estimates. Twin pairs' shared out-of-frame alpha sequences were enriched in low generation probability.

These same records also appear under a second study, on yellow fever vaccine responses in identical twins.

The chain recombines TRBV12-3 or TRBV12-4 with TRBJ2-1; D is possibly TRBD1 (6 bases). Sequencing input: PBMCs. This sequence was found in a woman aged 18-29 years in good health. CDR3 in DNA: TGTGCCAGCACTCTGGGGGCCAGTTACAATGAGCAGTTCTTC. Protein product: CASTLGASYNEQFF.